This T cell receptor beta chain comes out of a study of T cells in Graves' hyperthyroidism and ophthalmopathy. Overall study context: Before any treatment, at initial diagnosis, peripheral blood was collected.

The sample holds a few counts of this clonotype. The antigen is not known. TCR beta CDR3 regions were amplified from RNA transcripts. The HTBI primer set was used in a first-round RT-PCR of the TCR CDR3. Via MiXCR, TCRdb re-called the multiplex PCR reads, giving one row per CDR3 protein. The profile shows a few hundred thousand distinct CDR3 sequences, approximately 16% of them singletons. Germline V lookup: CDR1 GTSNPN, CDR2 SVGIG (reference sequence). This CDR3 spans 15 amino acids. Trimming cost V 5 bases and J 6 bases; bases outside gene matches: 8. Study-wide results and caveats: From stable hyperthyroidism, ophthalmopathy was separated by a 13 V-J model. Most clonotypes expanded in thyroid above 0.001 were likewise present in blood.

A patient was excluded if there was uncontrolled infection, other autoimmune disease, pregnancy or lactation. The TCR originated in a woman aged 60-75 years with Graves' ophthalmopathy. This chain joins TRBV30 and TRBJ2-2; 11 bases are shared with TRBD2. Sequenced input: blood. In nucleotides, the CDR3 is TGTGCCTGGGCCGGAACTAGCGGGAGTTCCGGGGAGCTGTTTTTT. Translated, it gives CAWAGTSGSSGELFF.